The sequence of this TCR beta chain was determined in a study of T-cell memory formation after mild COVID-19. This clonotype was found a few times. The antigen remains unidentified. This CDR3 has 13 amino acids. Germline CDR1 and CDR2: SQVTM and ANQGSEA. Trimming cost V 0 bases and J 2 bases, with 8 bases left between them. Study-level results: In second-wave clones peaking day 37, SARS-CoV-2 specificity remained unconfirmed. Cross-reactive memory apparently joined, as some responding clones appeared in pre-infection memory.

TCR alpha and TCR beta cDNA libraries carrying sample barcodes and UMIs came from 5'RACE with constant-segment primers. TCRdb reprocessed the 5' RACE reads via MiXCR and lists one record per CDR3 protein. The sample has under 600,000 distinct CDR3 sequences; 20% to 25% are singletons. The rearrangement joins TRBV29-1 to TRBJ2-7; unclear D gene. The specimen was PBMCs or a T cell subset sorted from them (not recorded which). This receptor was taken from an adult woman who had mild COVID-19 (a few samples of this study predate the infection). Cell type and time point are not known. The CDR3 DNA sequence: TGCAGCGTTGAAGACCTATACACCTACGAGCAGTACTTC. It is translated as CSVEDLYTYEQYF.